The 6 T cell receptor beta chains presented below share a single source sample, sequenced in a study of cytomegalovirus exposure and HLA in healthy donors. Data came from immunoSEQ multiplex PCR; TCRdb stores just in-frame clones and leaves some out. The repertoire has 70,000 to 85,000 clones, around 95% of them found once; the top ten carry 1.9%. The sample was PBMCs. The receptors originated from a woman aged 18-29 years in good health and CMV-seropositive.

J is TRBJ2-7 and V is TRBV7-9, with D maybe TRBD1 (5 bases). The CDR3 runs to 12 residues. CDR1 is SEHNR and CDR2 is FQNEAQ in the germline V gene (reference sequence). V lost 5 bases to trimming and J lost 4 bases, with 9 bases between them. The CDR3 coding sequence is TGTGCCAGCAGCGCAGGGTCATACGAGCAGTACTTC. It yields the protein CASSAGSYEQYF. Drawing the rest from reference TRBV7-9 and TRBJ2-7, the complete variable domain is DTGVSQNPRHKITKRGQNVTFRCDPISEHNRLYWYRQTLGQGPEFLTYFQNEAQLEKSRLLSDRFSAERPKGSFSTLEIQRTEQGDSAMYLCASSAGSYEQYFGPGTRLTVT.

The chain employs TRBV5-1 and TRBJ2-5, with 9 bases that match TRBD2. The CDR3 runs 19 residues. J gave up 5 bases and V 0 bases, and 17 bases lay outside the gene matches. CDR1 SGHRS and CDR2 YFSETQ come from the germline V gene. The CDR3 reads CASSLVGVLAGDPGETQYF. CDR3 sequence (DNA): TGCGCCAGCAGCTTGGTCGGTGTATTAGCGGGGGATCCGGGGGAGACCCAGTACTTC.

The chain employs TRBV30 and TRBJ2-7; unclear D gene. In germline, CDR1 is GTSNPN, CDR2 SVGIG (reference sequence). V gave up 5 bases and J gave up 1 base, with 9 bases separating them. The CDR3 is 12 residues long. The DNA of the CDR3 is TGTGCCTGGGGGCAGGTGTCCTACGAGCAGTACTTC. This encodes CAWGQVSYEQYF.

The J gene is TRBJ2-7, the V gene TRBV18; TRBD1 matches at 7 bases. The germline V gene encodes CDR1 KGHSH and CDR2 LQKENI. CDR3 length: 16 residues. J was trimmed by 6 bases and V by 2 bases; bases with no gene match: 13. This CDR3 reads CASSPYGNRGTGEQYF. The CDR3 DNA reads TGTGCCAGCTCACCATACGGTAACAGGGGAACGGGCGAGCAGTACTTC.

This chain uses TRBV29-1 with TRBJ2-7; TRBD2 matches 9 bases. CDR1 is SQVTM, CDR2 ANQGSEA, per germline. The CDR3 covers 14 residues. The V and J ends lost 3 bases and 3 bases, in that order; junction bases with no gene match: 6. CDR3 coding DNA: TGCAGCGTTGAGGGAGCGGGAGGTCGCTACGAGCAGTACTTC. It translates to CSVEGAGGRYEQYF.

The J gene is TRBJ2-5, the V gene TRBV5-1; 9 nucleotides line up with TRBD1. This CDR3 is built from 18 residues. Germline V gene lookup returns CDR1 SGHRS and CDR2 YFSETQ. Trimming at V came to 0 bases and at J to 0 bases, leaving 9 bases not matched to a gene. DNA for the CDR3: TGCGCCAGCAGCTTGGGACAGGGGGGAACCTTGTACCAAGAGACCCAGTACTTC. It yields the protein CASSLGQGGTLYQETQYF.